A single sample gave rise to the 25 T cell receptor delta chains below, sequenced in a study of γδ T cells in repeated Plasmodium falciparum infection. TCRdb reprocessed the multiplex PCR reads using CATT. Of 75,000 to 95,000 delta-chain clones listed, approximately 0.96% are singletons. Vgamma9/Vdelta2+ and Vdelta2-negative gammadelta T cells were flow-sorted from PBMC for bulk sequencing. The specimen was gamma-delta T cells from blood. The receptors stem from a pool of human donors (malaria-infected and uninfected, not separated).

This clone is labeled medium-sized (0.01 to 0.1%). This chain links TRDV2 with TRDJ1; 12 nucleotides align to TRDD3. This CDR3 is 15 amino acids long. The V gene's germline CDR1 is GEAIGNYY and CDR2 EKD. V was pared by 3 bases and J by 1 base, with 2 bases of the junction left unmatched. The CDR3 loop is CACDRLGDTTDKLIF. In DNA, the CDR3 is TGTGCCTGTGACCGACTGGGGGATACCACCGATAAACTCATCTTT.

This clone was seen more than once but under ten times. A far larger clone is one base from this, pointing to a likely read error. The identical CDR3 is also encoded by other nucleotide sequences in the sample. This chain uses TRDV1 with TRDJ1; possibly TRDD2 for D (5 bases). The CDR3 is 15 residues long. Germline-derived CDR1 and CDR2 are TSWWSYY and QGS. The CDR3 reads CALGELPFCPDKLIF. The CDR3 DNA follows: TGTGCTCTTGGGGAACTACCCTTCTGCCCCGATAAGCTCATCTTT.

This clone was observed at least ten times. A far larger clone differs by one base, so this is likely a read error. This CDR3 is also generated by other DNA sequences in the sample. This chain joins TRDV1 and TRDJ1, with D possibly matching TRDD3 (5 bases). The J gene is not listed in TCRdb, so it was assigned here from a DNA match to germline. The CDR3 covers 12 residues. In germline, CDR1 is TSWWSYY, CDR2 QGS. DNA of the CDR3: TGTGCTCTCGGGGAATTGCGGTATAAACTCATCTTT. This sequence encodes CALGELRYKLIF.

This clone was recorded at least ten times. This sequence joins TRDV2 and TRDJ1, with D perhaps TRDD3 (5 bases). V was clipped by 3 bases and J by 7 bases, with 23 bases between them. Germline V gene sequence: CDR1 GEAIGNYY, CDR2 EKD. There are 16 residues in the CDR3. CDR3 residues: CACDGIQEGPRGKLIF. The CDR3, as DNA: TGTGCCTGTGACGGGATCCAGGAAGGCCCGAGGGGTAAACTCATCTTT.

On this clone itself: The protein held in TCRdb is that of a much larger clone and does not match this DNA's translation at residue 4, likely because of a read error; the protein shown is translated from the DNA. The chain recombines TRDV2 with TRDJ1, with D tentatively TRDD3 (6 bases). Germline matching of the DNA provided the J gene here, since TCRdb leaves it blank. This CDR3 is 16 amino acids long. CDR1 and CDR2 (germline): GEAIGNYY, EKD. CDR3 DNA sequence: TGTGCCTGTAACACCGTAGGGGCTGGGGATGGTGATAAACTCATCTTT. This translates into CACNTVGAGDGDKLIF.

This clone appeared a few times. One base separates it from a far larger clone, so it is likely a read error. The sample holds other DNA sequences that translate to the same CDR3. The V gene call reads TRDV1; no J gene was called; the DNA was not compared with TRDD3, the D call given in the table. The CDR3 loop spans 23 amino acids. In germline, CDR1 is TSWWSYY, CDR2 QGS. The CDR3 region is CALGELEYWGIYKGPPGGDKLIF. The CDR3 bases are TGTGCTCTTGGGGAACTTGAGTACTGGGGGATCTATAAGGGTCCTCCTGGCGGCGATAAGCTCATCTTT.

This clone occurred many times. Translating this DNA gives a protein that differs at residue 19 from the TCRdb one, which belongs to a much larger clone; a read error is likely, and the protein shown is this translation. The J segment was not called; the V segment is TRDV2; TRDD3 reflects the table's D call only, with no check against the DNA. CDR1 and CDR2 from the germline V gene are GEAIGNYY and EKD. The CDR3 spans 21 residues. The CDR3, as DNA: TGTGCCTGTGACACCGGGGGACTACTGGGGGATACTGGCTGGGACACCCGACAGACGTTTTTC. Translated, it gives CACDTGGLLGDTGWDTRQTFF.

About this clone itself: TCRdb's entry gives the protein of a much larger clone, which mismatches this DNA's translation at residue 8, likely from a read error; the protein reported here is translated from the DNA. The rearrangement joins TRDV2 to TRDJ1; D uncertain. CDR1 is GEAIGNYY and CDR2 is EKD in the germline V gene. The CDR3 length is 18 residues. Trimming took 5 bases from V and 0 from J, leaving 24 bases between them. The CDR3 nucleotides are TGTGCCTGTGTCCAATTCTCGAAGTATCACCCTTACACCGATAAACTCATCTTT. It encodes CACVQFSKYHPYTDKLIF.

This clone was counted only a few times. TCRdb shows a much larger clone's protein in place of this DNA's translation, and the two differ at residue 10, likely through a read error; the protein shown is translated from the DNA. The rearrangement joins TRDV1 to TRDJ1; tentatively, D is TRDD2 or TRDD3 (7 bases each). Germline-derived CDR1 and CDR2 are TSWWSYY and QGS. The V and J ends lost 1 base and 0 bases respectively, with 33 bases between them. This CDR3 spans 23 amino acids. CDR3 in DNA: TGTGCTCTTGGGGAACATTGTTGTAGGCATTCCTACTCCTACGGGGGATACACCGATAAACTCATCTTT. It translates to CALGEHCCRHSYSYGGYTDKLIF.

In the case of this clone: Since a far larger clone is one base different, this is likely a read error. This sample also contains other DNA sequences that code for the same CDR3. V is TRDV2 and J is TRDJ1, with 7 bases that match TRDD3. The J gene, absent from TCRdb, was called here by matching the DNA to germline. Per germline, CDR1 GEAIGNYY and CDR2 EKD. This CDR3 has 14 residues. CDR3 bases: TGTGCCTGCGACAGGGGGGGATACACCGATAAACTCATCTTT. Protein: CACDRGGYTDKLIF.

This clone was counted many times. The protein recorded in TCRdb does not match the translated DNA at residue 14; the protein presented here comes from translating the DNA. A V gene of TRDV1 was called, but no J gene was assigned; whether TRDD3, the table's D call, matches the DNA was not checked. The CDR3 covers 16 residues. The germline V gene has CDR1 TSWWSYY and CDR2 QGS. CDR3 DNA: TGTGCTCTTGGGGTCCGGGGGATATCGTACACCGATAAACCCATCTTT. It translates to CALGVRGISYTDKPIF.

This clone was observed a few times. This likely stems from a read error, as it lies one base from a far larger clone. The same CDR3 is also encoded by other DNA sequences in this sample. This sequence joins TRDV2 and TRDJ1; D not certain. No J gene is reported in TCRdb; it was inferred here by comparing the DNA with germline. Germline V gene lookup returns CDR1 GEAIGNYY and CDR2 EKD. The CDR3 contains 20 residues. V lost 0 bases to trimming and J lost 3 bases, with 28 bases between them. The CDR3 spells CACDTVTVIDRGGHPDKLIF. The CDR3, as DNA: TGTGCCTGTGACACCGTAACAGTTATCGACCGAGGCGGTCACCCCGATAAACTCATCTTT.

Note on this clone: With only one base between it and a far larger clone, this is likely a read error. The same CDR3 also results from other DNA sequences found in this sample. The chain carries TRDV1 and TRDJ3; 12 bases align to TRDD3. The CDR3 sequence is 23 residues long. CDR1 and CDR2 (germline): TSWWSYY, QGS. Germline trimming cut 2 bases from V and 3 bases from J; bases unmatched to any gene: 17. The CDR3 here is CALGERSLLGLGDTVWDTRQMFF. Here the CDR3 DNA reads TGTGCTCTTGGGGAAAGGTCCCTCTTGGGTCTGGGGGATACGGTCTGGGACACCCGACAGATGTTTTTC.

On this clone: This sequence is one base from a far larger clone and is likely a read error. Additional DNA sequences in this sample encode the identical CDR3. The rearrangement links TRDV1 to TRDJ4; tentative D call: TRDD3 (6 bases). Germline V lookup: CDR1 TSWWSYY, CDR2 QGS. The CDR3 length is 18 residues. CDR3 nucleotide sequence: TGTGCCCTTGGGGAACTGGCCCAATTACGGGGGAGGACCAGACCCCTGATCTTT. Amino acids: CALGELAQLRGRTRPLIF.

This clone was detected a few times. A far larger clone is a single base away, which makes a read error likely. This sample also contains other DNA sequences that code for the same CDR3. The chain is built from TRDV1 and TRDJ1, with 13 nucleotides matching TRDD3. Germline V gives CDR1 TSWWSYY, CDR2 QGS. This CDR3 has 18 amino acids. Trimming at V came to 0 bases and at J to 7 bases, leaving 11 bases not matched to a gene. The CDR3 DNA sequence: TGTGCTCTTGGGGAACTAGTACTGGGGGATACGGGTGGTGGTAAACTCATCTTT. Its protein product is CALGELVLGDTGGGKLIF.

This clone has a handful of counts. It differs at one base from a far larger clone, so likely a read error. The sample carries other DNA sequences with the same CDR3. The rearrangement uses TRDV2 and TRDJ1; no clear D gene. TCRdb gives no J gene; it was assigned here by matching the DNA to germline. This CDR3 has 16 residues. The V end was cut by 6 bases, the J end by 0 bases, with 19 bases between. CDR1 is GEAIGNYY, CDR2 EKD, per germline. CDR3 in amino acids: CACRDAVRGYTDKLIF. In DNA form, the CDR3 reads TGTGCCTGTCGTGATGCGGTGAGGGGTTACACCGATAAACTCATCTTT.

This clone was observed a handful of times. A far larger clone differs by one base, so this is likely a read error. Other DNA sequences of this sample code for an identical CDR3. J is TRDJ1 and V is TRDV2; D not certain. TCRdb lists no J gene, so it was determined here by aligning the DNA to germline. The CDR3 is 16 residues long. Germline V gene lookup returns CDR1 GEAIGNYY and CDR2 EKD. V lost 1 base, J lost 1 base, and 15 bases lay in between. The CDR3 reads CACDTVGGGPTDKLIF. Here the CDR3 DNA reads TGTGCCTGTGACACGGTGGGAGGAGGACCCACCGATAAACTCATCTTT.

A remark on this clone: The TCRdb record carries a much larger clone's protein, which differs from this DNA's translation at residues 3 and 13; a read error is the likely cause, and the protein listed here is the DNA translation. V gene TRDV1 combines with J gene TRDJ1, with D possibly TRDD3 on 6 matching bases. CDR1 TSWWSYY and CDR2 QGS come from the germline V gene. This CDR3 contains 18 residues. DNA for the CDR3: TGTGCTCCTGGGGAAATTGCTCAAGTCGTCCCCCACGCCGATAAACTCATCTTT. It codes for CAPGEIAQVVPHADKLIF.

This clone was counted between two and nine times. This DNA's translation differs at residue 13 from TCRdb's protein, which comes from a much larger clone; a read error is likely, and the protein shown is translated from the DNA. TRDV2 is the V gene, and the J gene was not called; TRDD3 is taken as the D call from the table, unchecked against the DNA. CDR3 length: 14 residues. Germline CDR1 and CDR2: GEAIGNYY and EKD. This CDR3 is CACDTGGYRGQLTF. CDR3 DNA sequence: TGTGCCTGTGACACCGGGGGATATCGAGGGCAACTCACCTTT.

This clone has just a few counts. TCRdb's listed protein matches a much larger clone and diverges from this DNA's translation at residue 6, likely through a read error; the protein shown comes from the DNA. The V call is TRDV1, the J call TRDJ1, with a possible D match to TRDD3 (5 bases). The CDR3 has 20 residues. The V gene's germline CDR1 is TSWWSYY and CDR2 QGS. Trimming removed 2 bases from V and 1 base from J, with 26 bases in between. The CDR3 DNA reads TGTGCTCTTGGGGAAAGCAGCGGGCCATCCTCGGGGGTCCTCACCGATAAACTCATCTTT. It codes for CALGESSGPSSGVLTDKLIF.

This clone was detected only a few times. A single base is all that separates this from a far larger clone, so a read error is likely. The sample contains more than one DNA sequence encoding this CDR3. The J gene is TRDJ1, the V gene TRDV2, with D possibly being TRDD3 (6 bases). The J gene comes from matching the DNA to germline here; TCRdb lacks it. The V and J ends lost 3 bases and 2 bases respectively, with 21 bases between them. CDR3 length equals 17 residues. Germline V gene sequence: CDR1 GEAIGNYY, CDR2 EKD. As DNA, the CDR3 is TGTGCCTGTGACTCCGTCCTATCAAGGGGGACGACCGATAAACTCATCTTT. This gives the protein CACDSVLSRGTTDKLIF.

This clone has a count of ten or more. This chain joins TRDV1 and TRDJ1; TRDD3 might be the D (5 bases). V dropped 2 bases and J dropped 6 bases, with 25 bases sitting between them. Germline V gene sequence: CDR1 TSWWSYY, CDR2 QGS. The CDR3 has 18 residues. In nucleotides, the CDR3 is TGTGCTCTTGGGGAAAGGCCTCGTGGGGTGGGCCACGGTAATAAACTCATCTTT. This encodes CALGERPRGVGHGNKLIF.

This clone was recorded a few times. The amino acid sequence in TCRdb belongs to a much larger clone and departs from this DNA's translation at residue 12, likely a sequencing read error; the sequence shown is translated from the DNA. V is TRDV1 and J is TRDJ1; D might be TRDD2 (6 bases). Trimming cost V 6 bases and J 2 bases, with 28 bases left between them. Germline-derived CDR1 and CDR2 are TSWWSYY and QGS. CDR3 size: 19 residues. The CDR3 loop reads CALGPRVLQAGHGTDKLIF. For the CDR3, the DNA is TGTGCTCTTGGCCCGAGGGTCCTACAGGCGGGACACGGGACCGATAAACTCATCTTT.

There are a few counts of this clone. The protein in TCRdb stems from a much larger clone and differs at residue 20 from this DNA's translation, likely a read error; here the protein is translated from the DNA. The chain joins TRDV1 to TRDJ1; possibly TRDD3 for D (6 bases). The CDR3 runs to 22 residues. Germline lookup yields CDR1 TSWWSYY and CDR2 QGS. The CDR3 sequence is CALGERGSTFELWWGFVDKHIF. The CDR3 DNA sequence: TGTGCTCTTGGGGAAAGGGGATCTACCTTTGAGTTGTGGTGGGGGTTTGTCGATAAACACATCTTT.

To note about this clone: This DNA's translation and the protein TCRdb lists, from a much larger clone, do not match at residue 13, likely due to a read error; the protein shown is translated from the DNA. V usage is TRDV2 and J usage is TRDJ1; the D call may be TRDD2 or TRDD3 (7 bases each). The J gene is not listed in TCRdb, so it was assigned here from a DNA match to germline. The CDR3 spans 22 residues. The germline gives CDR1 GEAIGNYY, CDR2 EKD. V lost 4 bases and J lost 2, with 37 bases in between. In nucleotides, the CDR3 is TGTGCCTGTGAGAAACCTTTCCTACCCCTCCACTGGAGGATACGACGGACCGATAAACTCATCTTT. Its translation: CACEKPFLPLHWRIRRTDKLIF.